A selection of T cell receptor beta chains follows, all from one sample in a study of blood T cell repertoires in COVID-19. The repertoire was sequenced with immunoSEQ multiplex PCR; TCRdb's copy has only in-frame clones and lacks some. The profile shows some 97,000 clones, roughly 86% of them singletons. Sequenced: peripheral blood. The receptors originated from a woman in her sixties with acute or convalescent COVID-19. CDR3s include the opening cysteine and the closing phenylalanine or tryptophan. D genes are given only for firm matches. Rows give clone size only sometimes, using once, few, many, or a class for an expanded clone.

v_call	d_call	clone_size	j_call	cdr3_nt	cdr3_aa
TRBV28	TRBD1	-	TRBJ1-2	TGTGCCAGCAGTGTAGGACAGGGTGACTATGGCTACACCTTC	CASSVGQGDYGYTF
TRBV27	-	few	TRBJ2-1	TGTGCCAGCAGTTTCCCTTACAATGAGCAGTTCTTC	CASSFPYNEQFF
TRBV7-6	-	-	TRBJ2-6	TGTGCCAGCAGCCTCCTGACAGCCAGCTCTGGGGCCAACGTCCTGACTTTC	CASSLLTASSGANVLTF
TRBV15	TRBD2	few	TRBJ2-3	TGTGCCACCAGCAGTGGGACTAGCGGCACAGATACGCAGTATTTT	CATSSGTSGTDTQYF
TRBV30	TRBD2	-	TRBJ2-5	TGTGCCTGGAGTGTATATCGGGGGCGGGAGGGATGGGATCAAGAGACCCAGTACTTC	CAWSVYRGREGWDQETQYF
TRBV5-6	-	-	TRBJ1-1	TGTGCCAGCAGCTACCGGGGTGGGACTGAAGCTTTCTTT	CASSYRGGTEAFF
TRBV2	-	-	TRBJ1-4	TGTGCCAGTAAGACAGGCGTGAGTGAAAAACTGTTTTTT	CASKTGVSEKLFF
TRBV7-9	-	-	TRBJ1-2	TGTGCCAGCAGCTTGGGGCAGGGGATCTACACCTTC	CASSLGQGIYTF
TRBV6-1	-	few	TRBJ2-1	TGTGCCAGCAGTGAAGAGAGGGTAGCGGTCGGGGGTGAGCAGTTCTTC	CASSEERVAVGGEQFF
TRBV7-3	TRBD2	few	TRBJ2-1	TGTGCCAGCAGCTTAACTAGCGGGACTGAGCAGTTCTTC	CASSLTSGTEQFF
TRBV28	-	-	TRBJ1-5	TGTGCCAGCTCTACAGCCAACAATCAGCCCCAGCATTTT	CASSTANNQPQHF
TRBV21-1	-	-	TRBJ1-3	TGTGCCAGCAGCAAACACCGACAGTACGGTGGAAACACCATATATTTT	CASSKHRQYGGNTIYF
TRBV7-3	TRBD2	-	TRBJ2-1	TGTGCCAGCAGCGCTCAGCGGGAGTACGAGCAGTTCTTC	CASSAQREYEQFF
TRBV5-4	-	-	TRBJ2-4	TGTGCCAGCAGCTTGGAACAGGGCGGTACCATTCAGTACTTC	CASSLEQGGTIQYF